Listed below are T cell receptor beta chains from one sample, sequenced in a study of blood T cell repertoires in COVID-19. Only in-frame clones appear in the TCRdb table, and some are missing; sequencing was by immunoSEQ multiplex PCR. The sample lists approximately 280,000 clones, roughly 85% seen once, with about 6% in the top ten. Sequences were obtained from PBMCs or T cells enriched from blood (not recorded which). Receptors originate from a woman in her thirties or forties who had recovered from COVID-19. Both conserved end residues are part of each CDR3. D genes are given only for firm matches. A row's size may be missing; if present it is once, few, many or a size class.

cdr3_aa: CASSLARRATNEKLFF
cdr3_nt: TGTGCCAGCAGCTTAGCGCGGAGGGCCACTAATGAAAAACTGTTTTTT
j_call: TRBJ1-4
v_call: TRBV7-2
clone_size: -
d_call: -
cdr3_length: 16

cdr3_aa: CASSLTGSEQPQHF
cdr3_nt: TGTGCCAGCAGCCTGACAGGGAGTGAGCAGCCCCAGCATTTT
j_call: TRBJ1-5
v_call: TRBV3-1/TRBV3-2
clone_size: -
d_call: TRBD1
cdr3_length: 14

cdr3_aa: CASPRSQGAGANVLTF
cdr3_nt: TGTGCCAGCCCCCGAAGCCAGGGGGCTGGGGCCAACGTCCTGACTTTC
j_call: TRBJ2-6
v_call: TRBV7-9
clone_size: -
d_call: TRBD1
cdr3_length: 16

cdr3_aa: CASSQQLPLAGVGVAKNIQYF
cdr3_nt: TGTGCCAGCAGCCAGCAATTACCCTTGGCGGGAGTAGGGGTTGCCAAAAACATTCAGTACTTC
j_call: TRBJ2-4
v_call: TRBV3-1/TRBV3-2
clone_size: -
d_call: TRBD2
cdr3_length: 21

cdr3_aa: CASSLFSQGGYNEQFF
cdr3_nt: TGTGCCAGCAGCTTATTTAGCCAGGGGGGTTACAATGAGCAGTTCTTC
j_call: TRBJ2-1
v_call: TRBV11-2
clone_size: -
d_call: -
cdr3_length: 16

cdr3_aa: CASSLAGDPGETQYF
cdr3_nt: TGCGCCAGCAGCTTGGCGGGTGACCCCGGGGAGACCCAGTACTTC
j_call: TRBJ2-5
v_call: TRBV5-1
clone_size: -
d_call: -
cdr3_length: 15

cdr3_aa: CASIAGYNSPLHF
cdr3_nt: TGTGCCAGCATAGCGGGTTATAATTCACCCCTCCACTTT
j_call: TRBJ1-6
v_call: TRBV6-5
clone_size: -
d_call: -
cdr3_length: 13

cdr3_aa: CATSDLHLPGGFHEQYF
cdr3_nt: TGTGCCACCAGTGATTTGCACCTTCCAGGGGGCTTTCACGAGCAGTACTTC
j_call: TRBJ2-7
v_call: TRBV24-1
clone_size: few
d_call: TRBD1
cdr3_length: 17

cdr3_aa: CASSLAYNEQFF
cdr3_nt: TGTGCCAGCAGCTTAGCGTACAATGAGCAGTTCTTC
j_call: TRBJ2-1
v_call: TRBV11-3
clone_size: -
d_call: -
cdr3_length: 12

cdr3_aa: CASSFARVLNTEAFF
cdr3_nt: TGTGCCAGCAGCTTTGCCAGGGTTCTGAACACTGAAGCTTTCTTT
j_call: TRBJ1-1
v_call: TRBV11-2
clone_size: -
d_call: -
cdr3_length: 15

cdr3_aa: CASSLGSPRDTQYF
cdr3_nt: TGTGCCAGCAGCTTAGGTAGCCCGAGAGATACGCAGTATTTT
j_call: TRBJ2-3
v_call: TRBV7-2
clone_size: -
d_call: -
cdr3_length: 14

cdr3_aa: CASSYTGGKVNQPQHF
cdr3_nt: TGTGCCAGCAGTTACACAGGGGGCAAGGTCAATCAGCCCCAGCATTTT
j_call: TRBJ1-5
v_call: TRBV6-2/TRBV6-3
clone_size: -
d_call: TRBD1
cdr3_length: 16

cdr3_aa: CAWSVSSGVTDTQYF
cdr3_nt: TGTGCCTGGAGTGTATCTAGCGGAGTCACAGATACGCAGTATTTT
j_call: TRBJ2-3
v_call: TRBV30
clone_size: -
d_call: TRBD2
cdr3_length: 15

cdr3_aa: CASSLRTAYRGFNYGYTF
cdr3_nt: TGTGCCAGCAGTCTCCGAACCGCTTACAGGGGTTTTAACTATGGCTACACCTTC
j_call: TRBJ1-2
v_call: TRBV28
clone_size: once
d_call: TRBD1
cdr3_length: 18

cdr3_aa: CASSFVTEAFF
cdr3_nt: TGCGCCAGCAGTTTCGTCACTGAAGCTTTCTTT
j_call: TRBJ1-1
v_call: TRBV10-1
clone_size: -
d_call: -
cdr3_length: 11

cdr3_aa: CASSLYGGDVVGANVLTF
cdr3_nt: TGCGCCAGCAGCCTATACGGAGGTGACGTCGTTGGGGCCAACGTCCTGACTTTC
j_call: TRBJ2-6
v_call: TRBV5-1
clone_size: -
d_call: -
cdr3_length: 18

cdr3_aa: CASNLAGGYQETQYF
cdr3_nt: TGTGCCAGCAACCTGGCGGGAGGATACCAAGAGACCCAGTACTTC
j_call: TRBJ2-5
v_call: TRBV7-2
clone_size: few
d_call: TRBD2
cdr3_length: 15